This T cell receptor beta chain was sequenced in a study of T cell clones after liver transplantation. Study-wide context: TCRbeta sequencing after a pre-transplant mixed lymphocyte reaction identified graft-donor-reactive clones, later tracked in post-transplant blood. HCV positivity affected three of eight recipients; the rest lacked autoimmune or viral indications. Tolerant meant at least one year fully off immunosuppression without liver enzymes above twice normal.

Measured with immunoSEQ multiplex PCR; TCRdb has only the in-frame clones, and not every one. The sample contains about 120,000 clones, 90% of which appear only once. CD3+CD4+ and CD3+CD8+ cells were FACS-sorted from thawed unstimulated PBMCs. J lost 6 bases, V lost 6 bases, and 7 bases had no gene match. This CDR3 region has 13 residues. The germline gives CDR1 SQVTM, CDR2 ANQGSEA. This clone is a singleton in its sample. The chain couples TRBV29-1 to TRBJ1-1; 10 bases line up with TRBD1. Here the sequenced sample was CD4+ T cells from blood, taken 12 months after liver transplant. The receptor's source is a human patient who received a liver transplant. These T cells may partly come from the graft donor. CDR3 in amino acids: CSVADRGLSEAFF. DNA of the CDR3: TGCAGCGTAGCCGACAGGGGGCTCTCTGAAGCTTTCTTT.